This T cell receptor (beta chain) was obtained from a study of cytomegalovirus exposure and HLA in healthy donors. Comments on this clone: Its matching antigen is unknown.

There were likely unrecorded immune exposures, though donors were nominally healthy when sampled. Germline loops: CDR1 LNHDA, CDR2 SQIVND (reference sequence). This CDR3 has 14 residues. Between the trimmed V and J ends, which lost 3 bases and 6 bases, there was a span of 14 bases. Primers included in the PCR were 60 Vbeta and 13 Jbeta primers. Produced via immunoSEQ multiplex PCR; TCRdb's table is partial and in-frame only. The table has some 150,000 clones, approximately 80% seen once. Study results and limitations: The study designated 160 or so TCR beta chains cytomegalovirus-associated. Presence/absence results assume similar sequencing depth per donor, which may not hold. Association of approximately 16,000 TCR beta sequences with HLA alleles was found at 0.05 false discovery rate in a later analysis.

V usage is TRBV19 and J usage is TRBJ1-2; D gene ambiguous. The sequence was obtained from a man aged 18 to 29 in good health and CMV-seronegative. Sequencing was carried out using PBMCs. The CDR3 loop is CASSMSGWAHGYTF. CDR3 sequence (DNA): TGTGCCAGTAGTATGTCGGGGTGGGCCCATGGCTACACCTTC. Filled out from reference TRBV19 and TRBJ1-2, the complete variable domain reads DGGITQSPKYLFRKEGQNVTLSCEQNLNHDAMYWYRQDPGQGLRLIYYSQIVNDFQKGDIAEGYSVSREKKESFPLTVTSAQKNPTAFYLCASSMSGWAHGYTFGSGTRLTVV.